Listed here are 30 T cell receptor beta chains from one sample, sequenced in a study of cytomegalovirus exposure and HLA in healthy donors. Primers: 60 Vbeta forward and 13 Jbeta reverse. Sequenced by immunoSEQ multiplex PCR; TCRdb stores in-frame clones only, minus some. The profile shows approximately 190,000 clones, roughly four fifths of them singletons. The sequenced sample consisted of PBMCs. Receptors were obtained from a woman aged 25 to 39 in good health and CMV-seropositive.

The CDR3 coding sequence is TGTGCCACCAGCAGTGGACAGGGTTGGAAACTGTTTTTT. Encoded protein: CATSSGQGWKLFF. The genes are TRBV15 and TRBJ1-4; TRBD1 aligns across 8 bases. V dropped 3 bases and J dropped 11; count of bases not matched to a gene: 5. CDR1 and CDR2 (germline): LNHNV, YYDKDF (reference sequence). The CDR3 totals 13 residues.

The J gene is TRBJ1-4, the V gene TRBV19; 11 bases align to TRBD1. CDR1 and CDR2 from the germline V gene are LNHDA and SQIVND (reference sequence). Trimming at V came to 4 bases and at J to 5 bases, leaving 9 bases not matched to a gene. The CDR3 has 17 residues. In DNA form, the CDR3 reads TGTGCCAGTAGTACCGAACCCCGGACAGGGGGCAATGAAAAACTGTTTTTT. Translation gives CASSTEPRTGGNEKLFF.

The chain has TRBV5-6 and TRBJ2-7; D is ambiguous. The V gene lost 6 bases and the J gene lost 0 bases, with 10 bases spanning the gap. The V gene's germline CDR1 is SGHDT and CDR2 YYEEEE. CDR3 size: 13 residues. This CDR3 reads CASTMTSSYEQYF. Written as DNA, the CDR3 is TGTGCCAGCACCATGACAAGCTCCTACGAGCAGTACTTC.

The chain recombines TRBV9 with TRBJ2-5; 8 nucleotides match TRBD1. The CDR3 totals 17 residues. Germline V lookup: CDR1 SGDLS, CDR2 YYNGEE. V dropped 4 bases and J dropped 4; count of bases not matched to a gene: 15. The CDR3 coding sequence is TGTGCCAGCAGCCCCCGTCCGGCAGGGGGCTTGTCAGAGACCCAGTACTTC. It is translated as CASSPRPAGGLSETQYF.

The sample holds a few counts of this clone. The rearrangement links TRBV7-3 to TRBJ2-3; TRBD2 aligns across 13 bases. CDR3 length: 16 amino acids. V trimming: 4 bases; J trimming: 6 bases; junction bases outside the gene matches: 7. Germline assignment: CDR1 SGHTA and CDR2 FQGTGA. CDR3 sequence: CASSWGGTSGTDTQYF. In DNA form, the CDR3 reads TGTGCCAGCAGCTGGGGTGGGACTAGCGGGACGGATACGCAGTATTTT.

The CDR3 DNA reads as TGCAGTGCTTATTACTACGAGCAGTACTTC. Protein sequence: CSAYYYEQYF. The J gene is TRBJ2-7, the V gene TRBV20-1, with unresolved D. The CDR3 has 10 amino acids. Germline assignment: CDR1 DFQATT and CDR2 SNEGSKA (reference sequence). The V gene lost 5 bases and the J gene lost 3 bases, with 5 bases spanning the gap.

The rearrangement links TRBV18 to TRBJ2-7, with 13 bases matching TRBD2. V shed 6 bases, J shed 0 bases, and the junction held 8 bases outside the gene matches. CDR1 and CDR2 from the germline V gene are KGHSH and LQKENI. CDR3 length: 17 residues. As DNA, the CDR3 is TGTGCCAGCTCCCCGGGACTAGCGGGACGGAGCTCCTACGAGCAGTACTTC. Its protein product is CASSPGLAGRSSYEQYF.

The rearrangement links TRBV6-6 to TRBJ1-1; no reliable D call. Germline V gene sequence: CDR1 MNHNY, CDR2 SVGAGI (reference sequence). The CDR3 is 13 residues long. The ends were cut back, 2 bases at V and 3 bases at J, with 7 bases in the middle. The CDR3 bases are TGTGCCAGCAGTTACGATAGAGACACTGAAGCTTTCTTT. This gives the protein CASSYDRDTEAFF.

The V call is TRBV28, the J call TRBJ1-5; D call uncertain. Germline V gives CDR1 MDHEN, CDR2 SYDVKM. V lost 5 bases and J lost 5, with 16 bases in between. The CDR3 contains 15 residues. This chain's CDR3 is CASSRTGGGYQPQHF. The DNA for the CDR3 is TGTGCCAGCAGTAGGACCGGCGGAGGTTATCAGCCCCAGCATTTT.

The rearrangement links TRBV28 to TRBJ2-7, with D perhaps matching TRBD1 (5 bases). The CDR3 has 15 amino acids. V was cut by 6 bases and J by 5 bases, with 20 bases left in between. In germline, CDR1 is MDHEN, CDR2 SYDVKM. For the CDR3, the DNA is TGTGCCAGCAGCCCCGCCAGGGCGGATAGACACGAGCAGTACTTC. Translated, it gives CASSPARADRHEQYF.

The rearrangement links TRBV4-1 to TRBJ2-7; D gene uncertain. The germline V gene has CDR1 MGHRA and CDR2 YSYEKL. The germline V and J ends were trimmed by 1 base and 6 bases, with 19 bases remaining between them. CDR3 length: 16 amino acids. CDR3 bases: TGCGCCAGCAGCCAAGTATTTGTAAGCCAGGTTGGCGAGCAGTACTTC. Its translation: CASSQVFVSQVGEQYF.

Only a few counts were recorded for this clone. CDR3 nucleotide sequence: TGTGCCAGCCGTCAGGCCGGGAGGGCAACAGATACGCAGTATTTT. It encodes CASRQAGRATDTQYF. This chain links TRBV27 with TRBJ2-3, with 8 bases matching TRBD2. V lost 8 bases to trimming and J lost 3 bases; unmatched junction nucleotides: 10. The CDR3 contains 15 residues. CDR1 is MNHEY and CDR2 is SMNVEV in the germline V gene (reference sequence).

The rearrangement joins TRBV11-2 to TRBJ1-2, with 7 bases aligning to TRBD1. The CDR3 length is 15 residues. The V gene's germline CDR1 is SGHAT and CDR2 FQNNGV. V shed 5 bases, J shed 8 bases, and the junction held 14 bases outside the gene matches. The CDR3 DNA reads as TGTGCCAGCAGCCACTCTTCGGGACAGCCTTACGGCTACACCTTC. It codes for CASSHSSGQPYGYTF.

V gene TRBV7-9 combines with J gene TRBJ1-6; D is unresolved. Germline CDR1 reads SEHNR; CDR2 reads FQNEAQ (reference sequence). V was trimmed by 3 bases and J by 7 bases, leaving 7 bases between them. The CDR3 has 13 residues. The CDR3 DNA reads TGTGCCAGCAGCTTTGATGGCAATTCACCCCTCCACTTT. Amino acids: CASSFDGNSPLHF.

The CDR3: CASSLSLAGSSYNEQFF. Here the CDR3 DNA reads TGTGCCAGCAGCTTAAGTCTAGCGGGAAGCTCCTACAATGAGCAGTTCTTC. The V and J genes are TRBV7-6 and TRBJ2-1, with 9 bases identical to TRBD2. The CDR3 has 17 residues. Germline CDR1 and CDR2: SGHVS and FNYEAQ. V trimming: 2 bases; J trimming: 0 bases; junction bases outside the gene matches: 5.

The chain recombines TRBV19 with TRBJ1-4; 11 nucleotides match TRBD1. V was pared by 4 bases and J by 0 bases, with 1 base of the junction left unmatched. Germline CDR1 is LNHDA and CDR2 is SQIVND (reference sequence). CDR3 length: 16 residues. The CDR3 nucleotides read TGTGCCAGTAGTACGGGACAGGGGGCAACTAATGAAAAACTGTTTTTT. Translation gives CASSTGQGATNEKLFF.

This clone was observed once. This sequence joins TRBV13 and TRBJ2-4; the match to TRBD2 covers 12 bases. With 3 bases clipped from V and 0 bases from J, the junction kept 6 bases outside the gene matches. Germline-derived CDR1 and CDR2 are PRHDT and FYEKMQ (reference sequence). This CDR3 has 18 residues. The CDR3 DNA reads TGTGCCAGCAGCTTCCGGACTAGCGGGGTACTAGCCAAAAACATTCAGTACTTC. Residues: CASSFRTSGVLAKNIQYF.

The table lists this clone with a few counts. CDR3 nucleotide sequence: TGTGCCAGCAGTTACGACCTAAGGAGGGAAGCTTTCTTT. The encoded protein is CASSYDLRREAFF. This chain joins TRBV6-5 and TRBJ1-1, with no clear D. Germline CDR1 reads MNHEY; CDR2 reads SVGAGI. V dropped 2 bases and J dropped 8 bases, with 12 bases sitting between them. The CDR3 length is 13 residues.

CDR3 coding DNA: TGTGCCAGCAGCCCCCAGAGCGGGGCCGCCTACGAGCAGTACTTC. This translates into CASSPQSGAAYEQYF. This chain uses TRBV7-2 with TRBJ2-7, with 7 bases aligning to TRBD2. V gave up 5 bases and J gave up 2 bases; unmatched junction bases: 9. The CDR3 runs 15 residues. The germline gives CDR1 SGHTA, CDR2 FQGNSA.

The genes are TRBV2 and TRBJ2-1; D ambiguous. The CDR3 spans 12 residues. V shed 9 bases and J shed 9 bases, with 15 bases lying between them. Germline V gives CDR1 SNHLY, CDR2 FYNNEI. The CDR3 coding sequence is TGTGCCAGTGTAGCTGACCTGAGTGAGCAGTTCTTC. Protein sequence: CASVADLSEQFF.

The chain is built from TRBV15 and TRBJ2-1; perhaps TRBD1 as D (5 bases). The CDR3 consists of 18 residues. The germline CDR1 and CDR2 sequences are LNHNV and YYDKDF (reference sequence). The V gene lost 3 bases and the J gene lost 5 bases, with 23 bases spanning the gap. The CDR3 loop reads CATSSSLPGSGGDNEQFF. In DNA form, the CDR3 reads TGTGCCACCAGCAGTTCACTCCCAGGGTCTGGTGGGGACAATGAGCAGTTCTTC.

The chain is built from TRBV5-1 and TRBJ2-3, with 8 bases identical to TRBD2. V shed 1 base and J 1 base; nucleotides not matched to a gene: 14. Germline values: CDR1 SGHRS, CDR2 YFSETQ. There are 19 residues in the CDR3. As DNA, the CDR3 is TGCGCCAGCAGCTTGTCGGGGGGGTTTCGCCAGGGAGGCACAGATACGCAGTATTTT. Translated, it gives CASSLSGGFRQGGTDTQYF. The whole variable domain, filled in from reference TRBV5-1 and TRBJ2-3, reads KAGVTQTPRYLIKTRGQQVTLSCSPISGHRSVSWYQQTPGQGLQFLFEYFSETQRNKGNFPGRFSGRQFSNSRSEMNVSTLELGDSALYLCASSLSGGFRQGGTDTQYFGPGTRLTVL.

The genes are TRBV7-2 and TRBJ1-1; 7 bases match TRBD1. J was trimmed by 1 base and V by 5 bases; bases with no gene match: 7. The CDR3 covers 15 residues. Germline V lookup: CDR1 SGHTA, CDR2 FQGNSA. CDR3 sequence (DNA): TGTGCCAGCAGCCAAACAGGGGTGAAGAACACTGAAGCTTTCTTT. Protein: CASSQTGVKNTEAFF.

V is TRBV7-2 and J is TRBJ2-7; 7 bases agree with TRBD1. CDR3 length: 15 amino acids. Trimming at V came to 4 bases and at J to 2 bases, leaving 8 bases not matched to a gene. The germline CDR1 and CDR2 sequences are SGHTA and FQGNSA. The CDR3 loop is CASSSRTGSPYEQYF. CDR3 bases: TGTGCCAGCAGCTCACGGACAGGATCGCCCTACGAGCAGTACTTC. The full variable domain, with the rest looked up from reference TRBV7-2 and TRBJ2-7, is GAGVSQSPSNKVTEKGKDVELRCDPISGHTALYWYRQSLGQGLEFLIYFQGNSAPDKSGLPSDRFSAERTGGSVSTLTIQRTQQEDSAVYLCASSSRTGSPYEQYFGPGTRLTVT.

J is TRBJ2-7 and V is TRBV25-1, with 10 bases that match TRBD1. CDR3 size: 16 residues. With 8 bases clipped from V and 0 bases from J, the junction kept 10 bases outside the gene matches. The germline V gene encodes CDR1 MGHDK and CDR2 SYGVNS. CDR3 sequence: CASRKGQGQSSYEQYF. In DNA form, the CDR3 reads TGTGCCAGCCGGAAGGGACAGGGGCAGAGCTCCTACGAGCAGTACTTC.

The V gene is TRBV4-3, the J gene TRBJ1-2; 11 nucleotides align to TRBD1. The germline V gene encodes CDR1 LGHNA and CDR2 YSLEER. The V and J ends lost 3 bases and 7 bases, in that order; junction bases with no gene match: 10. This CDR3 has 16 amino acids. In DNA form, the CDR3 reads TGCGCCAGCAGCCATGCTGAGCGGACAGGGGGCGGTGGCTACACCTTC. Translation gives CASSHAERTGGGGYTF.

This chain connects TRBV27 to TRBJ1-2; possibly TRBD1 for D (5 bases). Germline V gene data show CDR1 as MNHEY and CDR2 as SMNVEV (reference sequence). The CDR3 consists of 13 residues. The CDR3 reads CGGGDRHNYGYTF. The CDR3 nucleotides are TGTGGGGGGGGAGACAGACATAACTATGGCTACACCTTC.

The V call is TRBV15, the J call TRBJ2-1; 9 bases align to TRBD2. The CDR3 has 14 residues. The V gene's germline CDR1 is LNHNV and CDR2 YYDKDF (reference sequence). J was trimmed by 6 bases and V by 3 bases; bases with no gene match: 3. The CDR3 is CATSSRAGGNEQFF. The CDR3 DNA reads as TGTGCCACCAGCAGTCGAGCGGGAGGCAATGAGCAGTTCTTC.

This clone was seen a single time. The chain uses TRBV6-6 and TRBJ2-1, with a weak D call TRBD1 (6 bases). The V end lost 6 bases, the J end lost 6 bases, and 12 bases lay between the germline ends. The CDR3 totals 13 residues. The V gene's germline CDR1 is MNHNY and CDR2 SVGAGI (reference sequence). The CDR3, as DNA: TGTGCCAGCAGCACAGGGAGAATCAATGAGCAGTTCTTC. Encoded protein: CASSTGRINEQFF.

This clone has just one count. CDR3 amino acids: CASSYSGGRRETQYF. The DNA for the CDR3 is TGTGCCAGCAGTTACTCGGGTGGGAGGAGGGAGACCCAGTACTTC. The chain employs TRBV6-6 and TRBJ2-5; tentatively, D is TRBD2 (6 bases). The germline gives CDR1 MNHNY, CDR2 SVGAGI (reference sequence). The CDR3 is made up of 15 amino acids. V lost 0 bases and J 5 bases, leaving 13 bases between the germline ends.